These 27 T cell receptor beta chains were all obtained from the same sample, sequenced in a study of T cell responses to AZD1222 COVID-19 vaccine. The data were produced by immunoSEQ multiplex PCR, yet TCRdb's version contains in-frame clones alone and is incomplete. The table lists about 100,000 clones, roughly 86% of them singletons. The sequenced sample was peripheral blood, obtained 28 days after the second dose of the MenACWY control vaccine. All receptors derive from an adult who received the MenACWY meningococcal vaccine as a control.

This clone was observed a handful of times. This chain joins TRBV6-5 and TRBJ2-1; D may be TRBD1 (7 bases). The germline gives CDR1 MNHEY, CDR2 SVGAGI. The V and J ends lost 0 bases and 8 bases respectively, with 17 bases between them. The CDR3 is made up of 16 amino acids. The CDR3 sequence is CASSYSRPGGGDEQFF. The CDR3 DNA reads TGTGCCAGCAGTTACTCGAGGCCAGGGGGAGGAGATGAGCAGTTCTTC.

The chain uses TRBV27 and TRBJ2-7, with TRBD1 as a possible D gene (6 bases). Trimming removed 0 bases from V and 4 bases from J, with 19 bases in between. The CDR3 totals 17 residues. Germline V gene lookup returns CDR1 MNHEY and CDR2 SMNVEV (reference sequence). DNA of the CDR3: TGTGCCAGCAGTTTATCGGGGGCCGACGTAGGGGTTTACGAGCAGTACTTC. Translating it yields CASSLSGADVGVYEQYF.

The gene calls are TRBV2 and TRBJ1-6; D not certain. The V end was cut by 8 bases, the J end by 5 bases, with 10 bases between. This CDR3 spans 13 amino acids. Germline CDR1 SNHLY, CDR2 FYNNEI. As DNA, the CDR3 is TGTGCCAGCGCTCCGTTGAATAATTCACCCCTCCACTTT. This codes for CASAPLNNSPLHF.

A few counts support this clone. This chain connects TRBV6-4 to TRBJ1-6; D is uncertain. Trimming left V 0 bases short and J 0 bases short, with 12 bases between. Germline V gives CDR1 MRHNA, CDR2 SNTAGT. The CDR3 consists of 18 residues. The CDR3 sequence is CASSDSRRAYSYNSPLHF. The DNA for the CDR3 is TGTGCCAGCAGTGACTCGAGGAGGGCTTACTCCTATAATTCACCCCTCCACTTT.

The rearrangement uses TRBV3-1 (or the pseudogene TRBV3-2) and TRBJ1-1; D not certain. Germline CDR1 and CDR2: LGHDT and YNNKEL (reference sequence). This CDR3 comprises 14 residues. V lost 3 bases and J lost 3, with 11 bases in between. In nucleotides, the CDR3 is TGTGCCAGCAGCCAGGAGCCGAGGCACACTGAAGCTTTCTTT. The encoded protein is CASSQEPRHTEAFF.

The V and J genes are TRBV27 and TRBJ2-7; 7 bases are a match to TRBD1. Looked up from germline, CDR1 is MNHEY and CDR2 is SMNVEV (reference sequence). J lost 2 bases, V lost 5 bases, and 6 bases had no gene match. The CDR3 has 14 residues. The CDR3 DNA reads as TGTGCCAGCAGTGACCCCGGGACAGCCTACGAGCAGTACTTC. It codes for CASSDPGTAYEQYF.

J is TRBJ1-2 and V is TRBV5-1; 9 bases line up with TRBD1. The CDR3 extends over 14 amino acids. Per the germline V gene, CDR1 is SGHRS and CDR2 is YFSETQ. V was pared by 4 bases and J by 5 bases, with 6 bases of the junction left unmatched. The CDR3 DNA sequence: TGCGCCAGCAGCACGGACAGGGGACAGTATGGCTACACCTTC. The encoded protein is CASSTDRGQYGYTF.

The chain employs TRBV3-1 (or the pseudogene TRBV3-2) and TRBJ1-2, with TRBD1 matching over 12 bases. Per the germline V gene, CDR1 is LGHDT and CDR2 is YNNKEL (reference sequence). Losses at the gene ends were 3 bases for V and 5 bases for J; bases not matched to a gene: 7. The CDR3 spans 16 residues. CDR3 sequence: CASSHGTGGAEYGYTF. The CDR3 nucleotides are TGTGCCAGCAGCCACGGGACAGGGGGCGCGGAATATGGCTACACCTTC.

This chain joins TRBV27 and TRBJ2-3, with D possibly being TRBD2 (5 bases). Germline V CDR1 and CDR2: MNHEY, SMNVEV (reference sequence). The CDR3 length is 16 residues. Trimming removed 3 bases from V and 2 bases from J, with 15 bases in between. The CDR3 DNA is TGTGCCAGCAGTTTCCTTCGGGGAGCCACCACAGATACGCAGTATTTT. The encoded protein is CASSFLRGATTDTQYF.

CDR3 amino acids: CASTPRGQETQYF. The CDR3 DNA reads TGTGCCAGCACCCCTCGGGGGCAAGAGACCCAGTACTTC. J is TRBJ2-5 and V is TRBV6-2 or TRBV6-3; D is possibly TRBD2 (6 bases). Between the trimmed V and J ends, which lost 7 bases and 2 bases, there was a span of 11 bases. CDR3 length: 13 residues. Germline V CDR1 and CDR2: MNHEY, SVGEGT.

The chain employs TRBV29-1 and TRBJ1-5; 9 positions match TRBD1. The CDR3 contains 14 residues. Germline V CDR1 and CDR2: SQVTM, ANQGSEA. V lost 5 bases to trimming and J lost 3 bases; unmatched junction nucleotides: 5. This CDR3 is CSVIGDRDNQPQHF. For the CDR3, the DNA is TGCAGCGTTATTGGGGACAGGGACAATCAGCCCCAGCATTTT.

The chain carries TRBV2 and TRBJ1-1; D not certain. Per germline, CDR1 SNHLY and CDR2 FYNNEI. The CDR3 loop spans 14 amino acids. V was cut by 0 bases and J by 10 bases, with 15 bases left in between. In DNA, the CDR3 is TGTGCCAGCAGTGAAGCGCGGAGTCTTCCGCGAGCTTTCTTT. This gives the protein CASSEARSLPRAFF. The full variable domain, its missing parts supplied by reference TRBV2 and TRBJ1-1, is EPEVTQTPSHQVTQMGQEVILRCVPISNHLYFYWYRQILGQKVEFLVSFYNNEISEKSEIFDDQFSVERPDGSNFTLKIRSTKLEDSAMYFCASSEARSLPRAFFGQGTRLTVV.

The CDR3 DNA reads TGTGCCAGCAGTCGAAGAGGGAAGGAGGCTTTCTTT. Translating it yields CASSRRGKEAFF. The chain joins TRBV6-5 to TRBJ1-1; D is undetermined. The CDR3 runs 12 residues. Germline lookup yields CDR1 MNHEY and CDR2 SVGAGI. Trimming pared 5 bases from V and 11 bases from J, leaving 15 bases between.

By share of the sample, this clone is medium-sized (0.01 to 0.1%). The genes are TRBV6-1 and TRBJ2-1, with D maybe TRBD2 (7 bases). V was pared by 1 base and J by 4 bases, with 17 bases between. The CDR3 loop spans 17 amino acids. Germline CDR1 MNHNS, CDR2 SASEGT. CDR3 sequence: CASSEEGGGGGYNEQFF. In DNA, the CDR3 is TGTGCCAGCAGTGAAGAGGGGGGCGGGGGAGGTTACAATGAGCAGTTCTTC.

The rearrangement joins TRBV4-2 to TRBJ1-1; TRBD1 matches at 8 bases. Germline trimming cut 0 bases from V and 5 bases from J; bases unmatched to any gene: 14. The CDR3 is 18 residues long. Germline V lookup: CDR1 LGHNA, CDR2 YNFKEQ. This CDR3 reads CASSQDSHRGSEVTEAFF. In DNA form, the CDR3 reads TGTGCCAGCAGCCAAGATTCTCACAGGGGGTCAGAGGTAACTGAAGCTTTCTTT.

The chain uses TRBV18 and TRBJ1-5; D gene uncertain. CDR1 and CDR2 from the germline V gene are KGHSH and LQKENI. The CDR3 is 14 residues long. Deletions cut 2 bases from V and 4 bases from J, with 9 bases between. The CDR3 DNA follows: TGTGCCAGCTCACCAGTGGCCCTAAATCAGCCCCAGCATTTT. Translation: CASSPVALNQPQHF. Combining the CDR3 with reference TRBV18 and TRBJ1-5 gives the whole variable domain NAGVMQNPRHLVRRRGQEARLRCSPMKGHSHVYWYRQLPEEGLKFMVYLQKENIIDESGMPKERFSAEFPKEGPSILRIQQVVRGDSAAYFCASSPVALNQPQHFGDGTRLSIL.

The V gene is TRBV2, the J gene TRBJ2-3; TRBD2 is a possible D gene (5 bases). The CDR3 runs 14 residues. Germline values: CDR1 SNHLY, CDR2 FYNNEI. V was cut by 2 bases and J by 3 bases, with 9 bases left in between. The CDR3 loop is CASSEIRETDTQYF. In DNA, the CDR3 is TGTGCCAGCAGTGAAATTAGGGAGACAGATACGCAGTATTTT. The complete variable domain, with remaining parts taken from reference TRBV2 and TRBJ2-3, reads EPEVTQTPSHQVTQMGQEVILRCVPISNHLYFYWYRQILGQKVEFLVSFYNNEISEKSEIFDDQFSVERPDGSNFTLKIRSTKLEDSAMYFCASSEIRETDTQYFGPGTRLTVL.

This clone was seen once. The chain joins TRBV6-2 or TRBV6-3 to TRBJ2-1, with a possible D match to TRBD2 (5 bases). There are 18 residues in the CDR3. The germline CDR1 and CDR2 sequences are MNHEY and SVGEGT. Trimming stripped 2 bases from V and 9 bases from J, with 26 bases between. The CDR3: CASSYPNNTGLESGEQFF. CDR3 nucleotides: TGTGCCAGCAGTTACCCCAATAATACCGGACTGGAGTCGGGTGAGCAGTTCTTC.

CDR3 nucleotide sequence: TGTGCCAGCAGTATGGGTTGGACAGGGGGCTACGAGCAGTACTTC. This encodes CASSMGWTGGYEQYF. This sequence joins TRBV6-5 and TRBJ2-7; 10 bases agree with TRBD1. Per germline, CDR1 MNHEY and CDR2 SVGAGI. The CDR3 covers 15 residues. V lost 5 bases to trimming and J lost 3 bases; unmatched junction nucleotides: 7.

The CDR3 region is CASSPGGADTQYF. The CDR3, as DNA: TGCGCCAGCAGCCCCGGGGGCGCAGATACGCAGTATTTT. This sequence joins TRBV5-1 and TRBJ2-3; D is perhaps TRBD1 or TRBD2 (6 bases each). With 4 bases removed from V and 4 bases from J, the gap between germline ends came to 10 bases. This CDR3 spans 13 amino acids. Germline CDR1 and CDR2: SGHRS and YFSETQ. Combining the CDR3 with reference TRBV5-1 and TRBJ2-3 gives the whole variable domain KAGVTQTPRYLIKTRGQQVTLSCSPISGHRSVSWYQQTPGQGLQFLFEYFSETQRNKGNFPGRFSGRQFSNSRSEMNVSTLELGDSALYLCASSPGGADTQYFGPGTRLTVL.

This clone appeared a single time. J is TRBJ1-5 and V is TRBV28, with 8 bases identical to TRBD1. The V and J ends lost 6 bases and 6 bases, in that order; junction bases with no gene match: 10. CDR3 length: 15 amino acids. Germline V gene sequence: CDR1 MDHEN, CDR2 SYDVKM. This chain's CDR3 is CASRPDREESQPQHF. As DNA, the CDR3 is TGTGCCAGCAGGCCGGACAGGGAGGAGTCTCAGCCCCAGCATTTT.

The gene calls are TRBV10-1 and TRBJ1-5; D gene ambiguous. The CDR3 totals 13 residues. Germline V CDR1 and CDR2: WNHNN, SYGVQD (reference sequence). Trimming pared 0 bases from V and 5 bases from J, leaving 5 bases between. CDR3 coding DNA: TGCGCCAGCAGTGAGTCGATTGATCAGCCCCAGCATTTT. It encodes CASSESIDQPQHF.

The rearrangement links TRBV7-2 to TRBJ2-7, with TRBD2 identical over 8 bases. CDR1 is SGHTA and CDR2 is FQGNSA in the germline V gene. This CDR3 is built from 15 residues. After removal of 3 bases from V and 0 bases from J, the junction contained 4 bases not matched to a gene. This CDR3 is CASSFDGGGSYEQYF. CDR3 sequence (DNA): TGTGCCAGCAGCTTCGACGGGGGGGGCTCCTACGAGCAGTACTTC.

This chain connects TRBV5-5 to TRBJ1-1, with unresolved D. CDR1 is SGHKS, CDR2 YYEKEE, per germline (reference sequence). Trimming shortened V by 4 bases and J by 5 bases, and 9 bases separated the two germline ends. This CDR3 has 12 residues. The CDR3 sequence is CASSPFETEAFF. CDR3 nucleotides: TGTGCCAGCAGCCCTTTTGAGACTGAAGCTTTCTTT.

The V call is TRBV7-6, the J call TRBJ2-3; 8 nucleotides align to TRBD2. CDR3 length equals 15 residues. The V segment lost 5 bases and the J segment 5 bases; nucleotides outside the gene matches: 9. Germline V lookup: CDR1 SGHVS, CDR2 FNYEAQ. CDR3 sequence reads: CASSRSSGQGDTQYF. CDR3 DNA: TGTGCCAGCAGCCGTTCTAGCGGGCAGGGAGATACGCAGTATTTT.

The chain employs TRBV5-6 and TRBJ2-3; D possibly uses TRBD1 or TRBD2 (6 bases each). Between the trimmed V and J ends, which lost 4 bases and 9 bases, there was a span of 21 bases. Per germline, CDR1 SGHDT and CDR2 YYEEEE. This CDR3 region has 15 residues. In DNA form, the CDR3 reads TGTGCCAGCAGCCCCCGAGGGGGGTATAAAGGGACGCAGTATTTT. It encodes CASSPRGGYKGTQYF. Based on the CDR3 plus reference TRBV5-6 and TRBJ2-3, the full variable domain is DAGVTQSPTHLIKTRGQQVTLRCSPKSGHDTVSWYQQALGQGPQFIFQYYEEEERQRGNFPDRFSGHQFPNYSSELNVNALLLGDSALYLCASSPRGGYKGTQYFGPGTRLTVL.

The chain couples TRBV30 to TRBJ2-7; unclear D gene. Germline V CDR1 and CDR2: GTSNPN, SVGIG (reference sequence). V gave up 3 bases and J gave up 2 bases, with 14 bases separating them. The length of the CDR3 is 14 residues. This CDR3 reads CAWSVPGWAYEQYF. CDR3 nucleotides: TGTGCCTGGAGCGTTCCTGGGTGGGCCTACGAGCAGTACTTC.